One and the same sample provided the 21 T cell receptor beta chains below, sequenced in a study of T cell responses to AZD1222 COVID-19 vaccine. The repertoire was sequenced with immunoSEQ multiplex PCR; TCRdb's copy has only in-frame clones and lacks some. Of under 200,000 clones in the sample, about 89% were seen once. The starting material was peripheral blood, obtained on day 0 of MenACWY control vaccination. The receptors here all came from an adult in good health.

V is TRBV6-1 and J is TRBJ1-5; no clear D gene. The CDR3 covers 14 residues. V was shortened by 1 base and J by 5 bases, with 9 bases between the two germline ends. Germline V gene lookup returns CDR1 MNHNS and CDR2 SASEGT. The CDR3 here is CASSEDSTYQPQHF. The DNA for the CDR3 is TGTGCCAGCAGTGAAGACAGCACCTATCAGCCCCAGCATTTT.

This chain connects TRBV5-1 to TRBJ2-7; D is unclear. This CDR3 contains 15 residues. Per germline, CDR1 SGHRS and CDR2 YFSETQ. Trimming removed 1 base at V and 2 bases at J, with 13 bases between. CDR3 coding DNA: TGCGCCAGCAGCTTGCCCCGCGACAATACCTACGAGCAGTACTTC. Residues: CASSLPRDNTYEQYF.

The chain links TRBV2 to TRBJ2-3; TRBD2 is a possible D gene (6 bases). V was clipped by 2 bases and J by 5 bases, with 11 bases between them. Germline V lookup: CDR1 SNHLY, CDR2 FYNNEI. The CDR3 has 14 residues. Written as DNA, the CDR3 is TGTGCCAGCAGTGAATTTCAGGGAGGAGATACGCAGTATTTT. It translates to CASSEFQGGDTQYF.

The chain joins TRBV7-9 to TRBJ1-4; tentative D call: TRBD1 (5 bases). Germline assignment: CDR1 SEHNR and CDR2 FQNEAQ (reference sequence). This CDR3 has 16 amino acids. With 5 bases removed from V and 8 bases from J, the gap between germline ends came to 21 bases. CDR3 DNA sequence: TGTGCCAGCAGCGAGCGACAGTTGGCGGGAGGGGAAAAACTGTTTTTT. Its protein product is CASSERQLAGGEKLFF.

There are a few counts of this clone. The rearrangement links TRBV7-9 to TRBJ2-7; perhaps TRBD1 as D (5 bases). Trimming pared 5 bases from V and 2 bases from J, leaving 10 bases between. From germline, CDR1 is SEHNR and CDR2 FQNEAQ (reference sequence). This CDR3 spans 13 amino acids. The CDR3 loop reads CASSVQGPYEQYF. The CDR3, as DNA: TGTGCCAGCAGCGTCCAGGGCCCCTACGAGCAGTACTTC.

The V and J genes are TRBV24-1 and TRBJ2-1, with D hard to call. The CDR3 runs to 13 residues. V was cut by 2 bases and J by 5 bases, with 6 bases left in between. Germline lookup yields CDR1 KGHDR and CDR2 SFDVKD. CDR3 loop: CATSDYRHNEQFF. In DNA, the CDR3 is TGTGCCACCAGTGATTACAGACACAATGAGCAGTTCTTC.

The chain carries TRBV5-1 and TRBJ2-2, with a tentative D call TRBD1 (6 bases). The V and J ends lost 5 bases and 4 bases respectively, with 6 bases between them. CDR1 is SGHRS and CDR2 is YFSETQ in the germline V gene. The CDR3 sequence is 12 residues long. CDR3 sequence: CASRGATGELFF. CDR3 nucleotides: TGCGCCAGCAGGGGGGCCACCGGGGAGCTGTTTTTT.

The CDR3, as DNA: TGTGCCAGCTCACGCACCAAGGTACGGGGGACAGGGGGCGACACTGAAGCTTTCTTT. This sequence encodes CASSRTKVRGTGGDTEAFF. This chain joins TRBV18 and TRBJ1-1, with 12 bases lining up with TRBD1. The CDR3 length is 19 residues. V shed 4 bases and J 3 bases; nucleotides not matched to a gene: 15. The V gene's germline CDR1 is KGHSH and CDR2 LQKENI.

The chain joins TRBV28 to TRBJ2-1; tentatively, D is TRBD1 (6 bases). This CDR3 comprises 13 residues. The V and J ends lost 5 bases and 5 bases respectively, with 10 bases between them. Per germline, CDR1 MDHEN and CDR2 SYDVKM. CDR3 protein: CASSGTPNNEQFF. DNA for the CDR3: TGTGCCAGCAGTGGGACACCCAACAATGAGCAGTTCTTC.

The chain carries TRBV5-1 and TRBJ1-3; D is possibly TRBD1 (6 bases). V was shortened by 0 bases and J by 2 bases, with 12 bases between the two germline ends. The CDR3 consists of 16 residues. Germline V lookup: CDR1 SGHRS, CDR2 YFSETQ. CDR3 sequence (DNA): TGCGCCAGCAGCTTGGCCGTGGGGGGCACTGGAAACACCATATATTTT. Protein product: CASSLAVGGTGNTIYF. Looking up the rest from reference TRBV5-1 and TRBJ1-3 gives the full variable domain: KAGVTQTPRYLIKTRGQQVTLSCSPISGHRSVSWYQQTPGQGLQFLFEYFSETQRNKGNFPGRFSGRQFSNSRSEMNVSTLELGDSALYLCASSLAVGGTGNTIYFGEGSWLTVV.

This chain uses TRBV18 with TRBJ2-1, with TRBD2 as a possible D gene (6 bases). Germline CDR1 and CDR2: KGHSH and LQKENI. This CDR3 spans 14 amino acids. Trimming left V 3 bases short and J 5 bases short, with 11 bases between. CDR3 DNA sequence: TGTGCCAGCTCACCGCCGGGACTCCACAATGAGCAGTTCTTC. Translation gives CASSPPGLHNEQFF. The complete variable domain, with remaining parts taken from reference TRBV18 and TRBJ2-1, reads NAGVMQNPRHLVRRRGQEARLRCSPMKGHSHVYWYRQLPEEGLKFMVYLQKENIIDESGMPKERFSAEFPKEGPSILRIQQVVRGDSAAYFCASSPPGLHNEQFFGPGTRLTVL.

This chain connects TRBV29-1 to TRBJ2-1, with a tentative D call TRBD2 (5 bases). With 6 bases removed from V and 5 bases from J, the gap between germline ends came to 20 bases. Germline V lookup: CDR1 SQVTM, CDR2 ANQGSEA. The CDR3 spans 15 residues. CDR3 in amino acids: CSVPQWGSGNNEQFF. As DNA, the CDR3 is TGCAGCGTCCCTCAGTGGGGAAGCGGTAACAATGAGCAGTTCTTC.

There are a few counts of this clone. The chain has TRBV29-1 and TRBJ1-2; D unclear. Trimming cost V 3 bases and J 8 bases, with 10 bases left between them. The CDR3 has 11 residues. CDR1 and CDR2 from the germline V gene are SQVTM and ANQGSEA. In DNA form, the CDR3 reads TGCAGCGTTGACCCCGTGCGGGGCTACACCTTC. As protein: CSVDPVRGYTF.

The rearrangement uses TRBV6-5 and TRBJ1-1; unclear D gene. The CDR3 runs to 14 residues. V was shortened by 2 bases and J by 6 bases, with 13 bases between the two germline ends. Germline V CDR1 and CDR2: MNHEY, SVGAGI. CDR3 nucleotides: TGTGCCAGCAGTTACACGGACGGGATCGCTGAAGCTTTCTTT. Amino acid sequence: CASSYTDGIAEAFF.

The chain joins TRBV9 to TRBJ1-3, with TRBD1 identical over 7 bases. Looked up from germline, CDR1 is SGDLS and CDR2 is YYNGEE. The CDR3 is made up of 19 amino acids. V dropped 3 bases and J dropped 1; count of bases not matched to a gene: 16. The CDR3 protein is CASSERSLETGLSGNTIYF. The CDR3 DNA reads as TGTGCCAGCAGCGAGAGATCCCTCGAGACAGGGCTGTCTGGAAACACCATATATTTT.

CDR3 amino acids: CAWTRGGVRYEQYF. DNA of the CDR3: TGTGCCTGGACTAGGGGGGGGGTTCGATACGAGCAGTACTTC. This chain joins TRBV30 and TRBJ2-7, with D tentatively TRBD2 (7 bases). The CDR3 has 14 residues. Germline CDR1 reads GTSNPN; CDR2 reads SVGIG (reference sequence). Deletions cut 4 bases from V and 4 bases from J, with 17 bases between.

V gene TRBV19 combines with J gene TRBJ2-7; D not certain. CDR1 and CDR2 from the germline V gene are LNHDA and SQIVND (reference sequence). This CDR3 comprises 16 residues. V was pared by 2 bases and J by 1 base, with 15 bases between. The CDR3 loop is CASSIRARLTSYEQYF. CDR3 nucleotides: TGTGCCAGTAGTATAAGGGCCAGGTTGACGTCCTACGAGCAGTACTTC.

The count of this clone is one. It is unclear where the CDR3 begins or ends on the DNA, so no DNA is shown, and the CDR3 is as TCRdb lists it. J is TRBJ1-5 and V is TRBV21-1; the table's D gene call, TRBD1, was not cross checked with the DNA. TRBV21-1 is deemed a pseudogene. The CDR3 adds up to 16 amino acids, both ends counted. The CDR3 spells CASSKDWARGNQPQHF.

The V and J genes are TRBV19 and TRBJ1-2; weak D call: TRBD1 (6 bases). V lost 6 bases and J 6 bases, leaving 17 bases between the germline ends. The germline V gene encodes CDR1 LNHDA and CDR2 SQIVND (reference sequence). The CDR3 has 14 amino acids. CDR3 protein: CASSLQGTPDGYTF. In nucleotides, the CDR3 is TGTGCCAGTAGCTTACAGGGAACACCCGATGGCTACACCTTC.

The chain couples TRBV14 to TRBJ2-1, with TRBD2 matching over 7 bases. The junction had 3 bases not matched to a gene; V was cut back by 7 bases and J by 3 bases. Germline-derived CDR1 and CDR2 are SGHDN and FVKESK. The CDR3 runs 13 residues. The CDR3 bases are TGTGCCAGCACTAGCGGCAACTACAATGAGCAGTTCTTC. It yields the protein CASTSGNYNEQFF.

This clone was observed a few times. The CDR3 region is CASSKRIKGTGQETQYF. The CDR3 nucleotides read TGTGCCAGCAGCAAAAGGATTAAAGGGACAGGGCAAGAGACCCAGTACTTC. V is TRBV21-1 and J is TRBJ2-5; the table's TRBD1 call for D was not verified on the DNA. TRBV21-1 is an annotated pseudogene. The CDR3 covers 17 residues.